This entry lists 13 T cell receptor beta chains sequenced from one sample in a study of blood T cell repertoires in COVID-19. Clones were read by immunoSEQ multiplex PCR, and TCRdb kept only the in-frame ones, dropping some. The table includes about 280,000 clones, approximately 85% detected once. The sequenced sample was peripheral blood. All receptors derive from a man aged 50 to 60 with active or convalescent COVID-19.

The chain links TRBV5-6 to TRBJ1-1, with D maybe TRBD1 (5 bases). Germline CDR1 SGHDT, CDR2 YYEEEE. V shed 1 base and J shed 0 bases, with 7 bases lying between them. This CDR3 region has 14 residues. Here the CDR3 DNA reads TGTGCCAGCAGCTTGAACAGGATGAACACTGAAGCTTTCTTT. It is translated as CASSLNRMNTEAFF.

CDR3 nucleotides: TGTGCCAGCATGGACAGGGGGAACACTGAAGCTTTCTTT. As protein: CASMDRGNTEAFF. V and J are TRBV6-5 and TRBJ1-1; 9 bases match TRBD1. The J segment lost 1 base and the V segment lost 7 bases, leaving 1 base of the junction unmatched. CDR3 length: 13 amino acids. Looked up from germline, CDR1 is MNHEY and CDR2 is SVGAGI.

V usage is TRBV7-6 and J usage is TRBJ2-5; a possible D gene is TRBD2 (5 bases). With 4 bases removed from V and 5 bases from J, the gap between germline ends came to 29 bases. This CDR3 contains 19 residues. Looked up from germline, CDR1 is SGHVS and CDR2 is FNYEAQ. Here the CDR3 reads CASSSPLSLSAPPGETQYF. The DNA for the CDR3 is TGTGCCAGCAGCTCACCCCTTTCCCTCTCCGCACCGCCGGGGGAGACCCAGTACTTC. The full variable domain, with the rest looked up from reference TRBV7-6 and TRBJ2-5, is GAGVSQSPRYKVTKRGQDVALRCDPISGHVSLYWYRQALGQGPEFLTYFNYEAQQDKSGLPNDRFSAERPEGSISTLTIQRTEQRDSAMYRCASSSPLSLSAPPGETQYFGPGTRLLVL.

The V call is TRBV10-3, the J call TRBJ2-1, with 11 bases fitting TRBD2. CDR1 and CDR2 (germline): ENHRY, SYGVKD. The V and J ends lost 0 bases and 12 bases, in that order; junction bases with no gene match: 10. This CDR3 comprises 16 residues. For the CDR3, the DNA is TGTGCCATCAGTGAGTCCTCAGGGCTAGCGGGAGGTTCGCAGTTCTTC. Translation: CAISESSGLAGGSQFF.

The chain joins TRBV6-2 or TRBV6-3 to TRBJ1-1; the D gene is possibly TRBD1 (6 bases). The germline V gene has CDR1 MNHEY and CDR2 SVGEGT. CDR3 length: 15 amino acids. The V end lost 4 bases, the J end lost 6 bases, and 18 bases lay between the germline ends. This CDR3 is CASSSAVGGSAEAFF. CDR3 bases: TGTGCCAGCAGTTCCGCCGTAGGGGGAAGCGCTGAAGCTTTCTTT.

This chain links TRBV7-9 with TRBJ1-2; maybe TRBD1 (6 bases). V gave up 5 bases and J gave up 4 bases, with 17 bases separating them. CDR1 is SEHNR, CDR2 FQNEAQ, per germline (reference sequence). The CDR3 totals 15 residues. The CDR3 is CASSPISTGIYGYTF. CDR3 nucleotide sequence: TGTGCCAGCAGCCCGATTTCAACAGGGATCTATGGCTACACCTTC.

This chain uses TRBV6-1 with TRBJ2-3, with no clear D. The V end was cut by 3 bases, the J end by 1 base, with 5 bases between. The CDR3 length is 13 residues. Germline assignment: CDR1 MNHNS and CDR2 SASEGT. The DNA for the CDR3 is TGTGCCAGCAGTGAGATAGGCACAGATACGCAGTATTTT. This codes for CASSEIGTDTQYF.

V and J are TRBV6-5 and TRBJ1-1; D ambiguous. The CDR3 contains 14 residues. V lost 0 bases to trimming and J lost 3 bases, with 8 bases between them. From germline, CDR1 is MNHEY and CDR2 SVGAGI. CDR3 in DNA: TGTGCCAGCAGTTACTCCCCGTCGGACACTGAAGCTTTCTTT. Translation gives CASSYSPSDTEAFF.

The CDR3 DNA reads as TGTGTCACAGGGGGAGGAGAGACCCAGTACTTC. Protein: CVTGGGETQYF. The chain is built from TRBV6-6 and TRBJ2-5; 8 bases align to TRBD1. The CDR3 has 11 residues. CDR1 and CDR2 (germline): MNHNY, SVGAGI (reference sequence).

The chain joins TRBV3-1 (or the pseudogene TRBV3-2) to TRBJ2-7; D is ambiguous. The ends were cut back, 4 bases at V and 4 bases at J, with 8 bases in the middle. The germline CDR1 and CDR2 sequences are LGHDT and YNNKEL (reference sequence). This CDR3 has 12 amino acids. CDR3: CASSRGAYEQYF. CDR3 in DNA: TGTGCCAGCAGCCGAGGAGCGTACGAGCAGTACTTC.

This clone was seen a handful of times. The genes are TRBV6-5 and TRBJ1-2; no clear D. CDR3 length equals 15 residues. V was trimmed by 0 bases and J by 1 base, leaving 9 bases between them. CDR1 and CDR2 from the germline V gene are MNHEY and SVGAGI. CDR3 coding DNA: TGTGCCAGCAGTTACTCGTCAAACAGTAACTATGGCTACACCTTC. Translating it yields CASSYSSNSNYGYTF.

The gene calls are TRBV4-1 and TRBJ2-3, with 14 bases that match TRBD2. CDR1 MGHRA and CDR2 YSYEKL come from the germline V gene. This CDR3 is built from 18 residues. With 6 bases clipped from V and 3 bases from J, the junction kept 11 bases outside the gene matches. DNA for the CDR3: TGCGCCAGCAGGCCGACCCGACTAGCGGGAGGGAGGACAGATACGCAGTATTTT. It is translated as CASRPTRLAGGRTDTQYF.

The rearrangement uses TRBV18 and TRBJ2-2; TRBD2 is a possible D gene (6 bases). Per germline, CDR1 KGHSH and CDR2 LQKENI. The CDR3 is 15 amino acids. Trimming took off 2 bases at V and 7 bases at J, with 14 bases between the two ends. CDR3 in amino acids: CASSPSLAGGGELFF. The DNA for the CDR3 is TGTGCCAGCTCACCATCACTAGCTGGAGGCGGGGAGCTGTTTTTT.